This T cell receptor beta chain originates from a study of CD4+ T cells in melanoma. Concerning this clone: Antigen unknown.

Study-wide findings and caveats: CD8+ T cell, macrophage and B cell function reportedly correlated with neoantigen-specific CD4+ T cells.

Looked up from germline, CDR1 is SGHNT and CDR2 is YYREEE (reference sequence). This CDR3 is 14 amino acids long. Unmatched junction bases numbered 4, after V lost 3 bases and J lost 5 bases. Assay: immunoSEQ multiplex PCR; the TCRdb copy retains only in-frame clones and omits some. The profile shows thousands of clones, about 52% of them singletons. The clonotype comes from a human donor with melanoma. Sequenced: cells from a culture (not recorded whether cultured in vitro). The chain recombines TRBV5-4 with TRBJ2-2, with 7 bases lining up with TRBD2. As DNA, the CDR3 is TGTGCCAGCAGCTGGGGGGGAAGGACCGGGGAGCTGTTTTTT. Translated, it gives CASSWGGRTGELFF.